This T cell receptor (beta chain) was observed in a study of shared clonotypes between healthy human individuals. Study observations and caveats: Between a few donors, naive CD4 clonotypes were shared at a level of roughly 5.5%.

CD45RO-negative CD8 cells positively selected for CCR7 made up the naive population, which excluded terminally differentiated effector memory CD45RA+ cells. Repertoires were generated with immunoSEQ multiplex PCR, while TCRdb's copy carries only in-frame clones and drops some. The sample holds about 2.1 million clones, 90% to 95% seen once. Trimming shortened V by 7 bases and J by 5 bases, and 23 bases separated the two germline ends. Germline V lookup: CDR1 MDHEN, CDR2 SYDVKM. The CDR3 consists of 16 residues. In the case of this clone: The target antigen is unknown.

Sequencing was done on a sample of naive CD8+ T cells from PBMCs. V usage is TRBV28 and J usage is TRBJ1-1; D perhaps matches TRBD1 (6 bases). The sequence was obtained from a man aged 18 to 35 in good health. Some clones in this sample may be carry-over from other donors' samples. CDR3 loop: CASTNPGQPRGTEAFF. The CDR3 DNA reads as TGTGCCAGCACCAACCCCGGACAGCCCAGGGGAACTGAAGCTTTCTTT.